The T cell receptor beta chain under discussion was sequenced for a study of molecular identifiers for immune sequencing clone quantification. Study-wide background: In replicates, RNA taken from roughly 20,000 or 100,000 naive CD8 cells was divided five ways, and four portions underwent sequencing. Study-wide results and caveats: Among effectors, clones above 20 RNA copies held over 97% of molecules; among naive cells, under 1%.

This clonotype was observed many times. As yet, its antigen is unknown. TCRdb processed the PCR reads anew with MiXCR; each CDR3 protein has one entry. The data show around 82,000 distinct CDR3 sequences, with around 20% seen just once and around 0.8% held by the top ten. Between the trimmed V and J ends, which lost 1 base and 6 bases, there was a span of 13 bases. Germline CDR1 SQVTM, CDR2 ANQGSEA. CDR3 length: 13 amino acids. A CD8+CD4-CCR7+CD45RA+ phenotype served as the sorting definition for naive CD8 T cells. The receptor comes from a human donor in good health. Some libraries in this study had Jurkat cell RNA spiked in. V and J are TRBV29-1 and TRBJ2-7; D tentatively fits TRBD1 or TRBD2 (6 bases each). The sequenced sample was naive CD8+ T cells from blood, with Jurkat cell RNA spiked in. The subset was: FACS-sorted CD8+CD4-CCR7+CD45RA+ naive T cells. CDR3 loop: CSVEVRGLGEQYF. For the CDR3, the DNA is TGCAGCGTTGAAGTCCGGGGGCTGGGCGAGCAGTACTTC.